This TCR beta chain originates from a study of blood T cell repertoires in COVID-19 (dated by TCRdb to 2019 to 2021). With regard to the full study: Samples covering the acute and convalescent phases of COVID-19 were provided by collaborators in the United States, Italy and Spain. The material from the prospective study consisted of cDNA or gDNA derived from T cells, B-cell-depleted T cells, or PBMCs. Deeply sampled blood TCRbeta repertoires from subjects exposed to, actively infected with, or recovered from COVID-19 were included in the dataset. The repertoires were made available in a free public database intended to serve as a resource for research on the immune response to SARS-CoV-2. The samples were drawn from the first 160 participants of the ongoing ImmuneRACE study and from 1,254 subjects provided by 6 global collaborators. Sample metadata almost always included a de-identified subject ID, COVID-19 status, age in years and sex. Where HLA class I and class II types were available, the types were taken from metadata supplied by the sample provider, not from assay-based typing.

Collaborating institutions collected whole blood in K2EDTA tubes following their own protocols. Collaborator samples were shipped for TCRbeta analysis as frozen whole blood, isolated PBMCs, or DNA extracted from either sample type. The immunoSEQ Assay, a bias-controlled multiplex PCR, was used to amplify TCRbeta CDR3 regions from genomic DNA. The original pipeline was this. The number of nucleated cells in each sample was estimated by amplification of reference gene primers within the assay. Sequence reads were collapsed and filtered to measure the absolute abundance of every unique TCRbeta CDR3 rearrangement. Productive Simpson clonality was computed per sample as the square root of Simpson's diversity index over productive rearrangements. Imported from immuneACCESS, the table was reduced by TCRdb to in-frame sequences with V and J called. These copies leave out some clones; in studies compared against another copy, an unresolved V gene accounts for under half, and the cause of the remainder is not known. The D gene and trimming were derived from the DNA, and the V and J assignments and clone size from that table. For this sample there are under 85,000 clones; more than 65% appear just once. In total, the top ten clones hold approximately 10% of the sample.

Beyond this particular receptor, the publication reports: How much clinical and demographic metadata was included differed by source and by participant, and the metadata was provided uncurated.

In this sample, this clone turned up a few times. Its antigen has not been determined. Per-base qualities were not stored, and no clone one base away is much larger. The sample consisted of peripheral blood. The sequence was obtained from a man aged 45-60 years with acute or convalescent COVID-19.

The nucleotide sequence reads TGTGCCAGCAGCCCCGGGGGGGCTAGCGGGACGATATACACCGGGGAGCTGTTTTTT. Protein translation: CASSPGGASGTIYTGELFF. The sequence is built from TRBV7-9 and TRBJ2-2; 9 bases in the junction line up with TRBD2. V is pruned by 5 bases and J by 3 bases, leaving 16 bases of the junction without a gene match. Via the germline V gene (reference sequence), CDR1 is SEHNR and CDR2 FQNEAQ. Reading from cysteine to phenylalanine, the CDR3 counts 19 amino acids. This entry keeps only the CDR3 DNA: 57 bases, framed from base 1. The full variable domain, with segments outside the CDR3 supplied by the reference TRBV7-9 and TRBJ2-2 proteins, appears as DTGVSQNPRHKITKRGQNVTFRCDPISEHNRLYWYRQTLGQGPEFLTYFQNEAQLEKSRLLSDRFSAERPKGSFSTLEIQRTEQGDSAMYLCASSPGGASGTIYTGELFFGEGSRLTVL.